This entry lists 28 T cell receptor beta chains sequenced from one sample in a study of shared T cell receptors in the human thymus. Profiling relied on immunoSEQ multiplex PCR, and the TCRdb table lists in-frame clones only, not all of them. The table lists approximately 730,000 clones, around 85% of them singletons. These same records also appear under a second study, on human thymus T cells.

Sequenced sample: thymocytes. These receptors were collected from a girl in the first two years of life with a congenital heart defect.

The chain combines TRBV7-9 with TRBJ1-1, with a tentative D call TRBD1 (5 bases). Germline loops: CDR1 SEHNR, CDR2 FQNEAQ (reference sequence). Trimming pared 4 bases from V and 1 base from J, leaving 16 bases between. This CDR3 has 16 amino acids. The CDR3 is CASSCRPLRGNTEAFF. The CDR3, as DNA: TGTGCCAGCAGCTGCCGTCCTCTAAGGGGGAACACTGAAGCTTTCTTT.

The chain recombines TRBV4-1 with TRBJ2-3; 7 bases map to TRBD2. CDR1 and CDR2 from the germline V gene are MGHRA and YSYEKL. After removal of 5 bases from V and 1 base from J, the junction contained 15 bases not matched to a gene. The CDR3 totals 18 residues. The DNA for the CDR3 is TGCGCCAGCAGCGTACCAGCGGGGCCCCCGTTGGGCACAGATACGCAGTATTTT. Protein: CASSVPAGPPLGTDTQYF.

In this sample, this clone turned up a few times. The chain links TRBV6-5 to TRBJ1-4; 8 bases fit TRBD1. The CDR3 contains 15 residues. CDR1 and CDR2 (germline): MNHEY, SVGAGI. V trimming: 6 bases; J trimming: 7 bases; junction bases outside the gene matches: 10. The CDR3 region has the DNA TGTGCCAGCAGGCTGGACAGGGTTTCGGCTGAAAAACTGTTTTTT. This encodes CASRLDRVSAEKLFF.

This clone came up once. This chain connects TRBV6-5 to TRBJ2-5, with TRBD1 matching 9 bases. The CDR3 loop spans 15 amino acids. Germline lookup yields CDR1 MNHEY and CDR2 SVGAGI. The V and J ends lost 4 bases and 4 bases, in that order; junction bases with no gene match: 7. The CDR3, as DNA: TGTGCCAGCAGTTCCACGGACAGGGGAGGAGAGACCCAGTACTTC. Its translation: CASSSTDRGGETQYF.

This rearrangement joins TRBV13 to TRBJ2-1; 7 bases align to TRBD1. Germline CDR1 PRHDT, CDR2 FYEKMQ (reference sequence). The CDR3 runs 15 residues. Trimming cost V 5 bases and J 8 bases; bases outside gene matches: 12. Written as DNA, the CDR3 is TGTGCCAGCAGCGTACGGACAGGACTTCTCTATGAGCAGTTCTTC. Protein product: CASSVRTGLLYEQFF.

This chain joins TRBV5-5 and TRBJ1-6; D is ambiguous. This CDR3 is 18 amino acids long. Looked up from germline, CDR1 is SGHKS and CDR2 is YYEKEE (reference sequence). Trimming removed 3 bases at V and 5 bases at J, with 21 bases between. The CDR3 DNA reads TGTGCCAGCAGCTGGGAAGCGGATTACCCGAAGAATAATTCACCCCTCCACTTT. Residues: CASSWEADYPKNNSPLHF.

The CDR3 sequence is CASSWTGWRETQYF. CDR3 nucleotides: TGTGCCAGCAGTTGGACAGGGTGGAGGGAGACCCAGTACTTC. This rearrangement joins TRBV27 to TRBJ2-5, with TRBD1 matching over 8 bases. V shed 4 bases, J shed 5 bases, and the junction held 6 bases outside the gene matches. Germline loops: CDR1 MNHEY, CDR2 SMNVEV (reference sequence). This CDR3 has 14 amino acids.

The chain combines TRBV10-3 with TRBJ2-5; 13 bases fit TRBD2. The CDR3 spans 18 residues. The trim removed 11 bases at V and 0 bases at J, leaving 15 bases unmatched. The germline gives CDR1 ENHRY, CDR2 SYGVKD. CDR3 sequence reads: CALKTGLAGVNNQETQYF. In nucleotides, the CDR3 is TGTGCCCTCAAGACAGGACTAGCGGGGGTAAACAACCAAGAGACCCAGTACTTC.

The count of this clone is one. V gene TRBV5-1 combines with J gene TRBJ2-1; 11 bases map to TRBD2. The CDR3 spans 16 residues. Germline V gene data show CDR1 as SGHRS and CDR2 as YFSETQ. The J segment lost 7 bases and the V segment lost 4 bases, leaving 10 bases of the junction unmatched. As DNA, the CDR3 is TGCGCCAGCAGCCAAGATAGCGGGGGGGTAAGGAATGAGCAGTTCTTC. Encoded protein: CASSQDSGGVRNEQFF.

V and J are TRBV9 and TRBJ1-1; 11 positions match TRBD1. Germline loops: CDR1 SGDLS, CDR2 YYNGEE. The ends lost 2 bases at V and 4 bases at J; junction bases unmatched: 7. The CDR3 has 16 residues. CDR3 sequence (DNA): TGTGCCAGCAGCGTTAGGGACAGGGGGGAGAGCACTGAAGCTTTCTTT. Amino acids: CASSVRDRGESTEAFF.

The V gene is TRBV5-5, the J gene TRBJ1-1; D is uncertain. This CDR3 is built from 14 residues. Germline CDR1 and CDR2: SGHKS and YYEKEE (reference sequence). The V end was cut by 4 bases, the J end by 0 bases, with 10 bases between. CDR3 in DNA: TGTGCCAGCAGCAAATGCGGGTTGAACACTGAAGCTTTCTTT. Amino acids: CASSKCGLNTEAFF.

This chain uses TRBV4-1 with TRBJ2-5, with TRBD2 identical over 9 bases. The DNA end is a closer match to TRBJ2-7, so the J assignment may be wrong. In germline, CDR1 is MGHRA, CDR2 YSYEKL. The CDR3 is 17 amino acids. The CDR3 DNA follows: TGCGCCAGCAGCCGACGGATTATAGCGGGGGACTACTACGAGCAGTACTTC. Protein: CASSRRIIAGDYYEQYF.

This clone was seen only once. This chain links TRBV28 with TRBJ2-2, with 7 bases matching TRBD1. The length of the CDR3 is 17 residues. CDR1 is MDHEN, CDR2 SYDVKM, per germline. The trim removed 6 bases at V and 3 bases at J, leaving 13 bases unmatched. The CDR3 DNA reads TGTGCCAGCAGGCACTACAGGGGAAGTCACGACACCGGGGAGCTGTTTTTT. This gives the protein CASRHYRGSHDTGELFF.

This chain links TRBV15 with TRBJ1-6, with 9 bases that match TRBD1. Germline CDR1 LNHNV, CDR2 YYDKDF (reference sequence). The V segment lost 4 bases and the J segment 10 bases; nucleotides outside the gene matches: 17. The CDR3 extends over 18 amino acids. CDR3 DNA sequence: TGTGCCACCAGCACCCAACCTCCCGGGACAGGGAAAGGCTCACCCCTCCACTTT. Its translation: CATSTQPPGTGKGSPLHF.

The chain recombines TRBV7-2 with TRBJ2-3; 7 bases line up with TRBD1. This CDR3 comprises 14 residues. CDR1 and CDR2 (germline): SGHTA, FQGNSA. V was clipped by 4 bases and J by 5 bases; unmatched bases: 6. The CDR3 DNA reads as TGTGCCAGCAGCTATATAGGGGGCCAAGATACGCAGTATTTT. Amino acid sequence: CASSYIGGQDTQYF. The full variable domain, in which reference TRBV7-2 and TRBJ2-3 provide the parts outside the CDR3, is GAGVSQSPSNKVTEKGKDVELRCDPISGHTALYWYRQSLGQGLEFLIYFQGNSAPDKSGLPSDRFSAERTGGSVSTLTIQRTQQEDSAVYLCASSYIGGQDTQYFGPGTRLTVL.

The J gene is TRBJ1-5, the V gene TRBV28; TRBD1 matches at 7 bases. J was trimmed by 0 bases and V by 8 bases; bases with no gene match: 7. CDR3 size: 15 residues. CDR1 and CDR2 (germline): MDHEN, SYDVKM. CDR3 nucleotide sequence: TGTGCCAGCTCCGGGGACAGAGGTAGCAATCAGCCCCAGCATTTT. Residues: CASSGDRGSNQPQHF.

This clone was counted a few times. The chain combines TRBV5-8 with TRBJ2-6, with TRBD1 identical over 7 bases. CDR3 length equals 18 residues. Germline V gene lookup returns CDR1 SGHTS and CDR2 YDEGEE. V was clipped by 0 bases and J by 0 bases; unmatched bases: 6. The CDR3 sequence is CASSLVGQVPSGANVLTF. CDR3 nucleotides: TGTGCCAGCAGCTTGGTCGGACAGGTCCCCTCTGGGGCCAACGTCCTGACTTTC.

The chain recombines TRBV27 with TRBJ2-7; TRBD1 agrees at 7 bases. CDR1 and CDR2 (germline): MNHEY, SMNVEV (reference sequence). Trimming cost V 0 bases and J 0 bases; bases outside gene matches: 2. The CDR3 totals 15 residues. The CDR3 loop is CASSLSTGTSYEQYF. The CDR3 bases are TGTGCCAGCAGTTTATCGACAGGGACCTCCTACGAGCAGTACTTC.

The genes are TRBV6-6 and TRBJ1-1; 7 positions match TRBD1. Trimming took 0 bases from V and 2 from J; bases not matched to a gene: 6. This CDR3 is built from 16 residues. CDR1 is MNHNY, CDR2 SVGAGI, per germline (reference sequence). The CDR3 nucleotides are TGTGCCAGCAGTTACTCGAAGGGACAGTCTAACACTGAAGCTTTCTTT. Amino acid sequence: CASSYSKGQSNTEAFF.

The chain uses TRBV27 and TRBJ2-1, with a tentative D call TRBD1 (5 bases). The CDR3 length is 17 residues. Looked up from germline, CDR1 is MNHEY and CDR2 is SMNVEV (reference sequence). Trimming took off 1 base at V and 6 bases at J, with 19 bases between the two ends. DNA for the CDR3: TGTGCCAGCAGTTTATTACGCCGGGTGGGGCCATCCAATGAGCAGTTCTTC. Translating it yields CASSLLRRVGPSNEQFF.

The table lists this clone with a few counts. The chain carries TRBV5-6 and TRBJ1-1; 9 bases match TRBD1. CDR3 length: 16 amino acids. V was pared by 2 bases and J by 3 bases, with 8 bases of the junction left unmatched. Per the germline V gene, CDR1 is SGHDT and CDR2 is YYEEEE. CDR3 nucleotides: TGTGCCAGCAGCTTTGGCGACAGGGGGTCGGACACTGAAGCTTTCTTT. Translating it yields CASSFGDRGSDTEAFF. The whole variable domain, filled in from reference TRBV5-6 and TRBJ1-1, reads DAGVTQSPTHLIKTRGQQVTLRCSPKSGHDTVSWYQQALGQGPQFIFQYYEEEERQRGNFPDRFSGHQFPNYSSELNVNALLLGDSALYLCASSFGDRGSDTEAFFGQGTRLTVV.

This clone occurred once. This CDR3 reads CASPPRQGAKNIQYF. The CDR3 DNA follows: TGTGCCAGCCCACCCAGACAGGGTGCCAAAAACATTCAGTACTTC. The chain combines TRBV6-1 with TRBJ2-4, with TRBD1 matching 7 bases. The CDR3 totals 15 residues. In germline, CDR1 is MNHNS, CDR2 SASEGT. J gave up 1 base and V 8 bases, and 8 bases lay outside the gene matches.

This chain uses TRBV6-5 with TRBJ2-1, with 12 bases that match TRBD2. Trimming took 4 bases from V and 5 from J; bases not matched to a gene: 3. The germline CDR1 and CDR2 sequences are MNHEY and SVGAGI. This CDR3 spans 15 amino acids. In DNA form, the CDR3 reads TGTGCCAGCAGTTTGGCTAGCGGGGGGGACAATGAGCAGTTCTTC. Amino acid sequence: CASSLASGGDNEQFF.

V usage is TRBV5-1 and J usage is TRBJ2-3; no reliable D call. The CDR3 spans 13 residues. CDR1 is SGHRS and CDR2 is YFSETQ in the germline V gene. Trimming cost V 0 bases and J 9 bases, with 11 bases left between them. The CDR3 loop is CASSLAGVKTQYF. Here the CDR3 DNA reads TGCGCCAGCAGCTTGGCGGGTGTGAAAACGCAGTATTTT.

The DNA of the CDR3 is TGTGCCAGCAGTGAAGGGGGACACCAAGGGAGTGGAAACACCATATATTTT. It codes for CASSEGGHQGSGNTIYF. This chain connects TRBV2 to TRBJ1-3; D is possibly TRBD1 (6 bases). V lost 1 base and J lost 3, with 16 bases in between. Looked up from germline, CDR1 is SNHLY and CDR2 is FYNNEI. CDR3 length: 17 residues.

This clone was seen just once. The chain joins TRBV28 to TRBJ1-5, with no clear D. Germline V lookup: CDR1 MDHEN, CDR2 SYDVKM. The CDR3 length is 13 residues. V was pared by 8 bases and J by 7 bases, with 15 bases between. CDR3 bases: TGTGCCAGCGGTGGTCGAGGTTGGCAGCCCCAGCATTTT. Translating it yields CASGGRGWQPQHF.

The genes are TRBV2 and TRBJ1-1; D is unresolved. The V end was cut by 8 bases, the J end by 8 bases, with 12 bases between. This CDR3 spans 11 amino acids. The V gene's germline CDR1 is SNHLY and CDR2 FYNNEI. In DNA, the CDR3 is TGTGCCAGCCCGGCGGGGTCGGAAGCTTTCTTT. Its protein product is CASPAGSEAFF.

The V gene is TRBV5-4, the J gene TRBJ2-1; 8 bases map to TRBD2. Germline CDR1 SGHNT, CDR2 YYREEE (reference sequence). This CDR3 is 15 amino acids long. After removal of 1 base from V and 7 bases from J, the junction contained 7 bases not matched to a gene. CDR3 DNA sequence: TGTGCCAGCAGCTTGTTCACGGGGGGGCAAAATGAGCAGTTCTTC. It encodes CASSLFTGGQNEQFF. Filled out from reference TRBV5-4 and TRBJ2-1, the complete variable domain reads ETGVTQSPTHLIKTRGQQVTLRCSSQSGHNTVSWYQQALGQGPQFIFQYYREEENGRGNFPPRFSGLQFPNYSSELNVNALELDDSALYLCASSLFTGGQNEQFFGPGTRLTVL.